Listed here are 28 T cell receptor beta chains from one sample, sequenced in a study of metastatic and nonmetastatic thyroid tumors. TCRdb redid the clone calls on the PCR reads using MiXCR. The sample has tens of thousands of clones, about an eighth seen once; the top ten hold over 4%. Treatment of any kind had been given to no patient before thyroid surgery. Sequenced input: blood. The receptors here all came from a female donor with papillary thyroid cancer or a benign thyroid nodule (not recorded which). Some clones in this sample may be carry-over from other donors' samples.

This clone came up many times. This rearrangement joins TRBV9 to TRBJ2-7, with 11 bases fitting TRBD1. CDR1 is SGDLS, CDR2 YYNGEE, per germline. The length of the CDR3 is 17 residues. Germline trimming cut 4 bases from V and 9 bases from J; bases unmatched to any gene: 18. The CDR3 reads CASSPGGKWTGGIGQYF. Here the CDR3 DNA reads TGTGCCAGCAGCCCCGGAGGGAAGTGGACAGGGGGCATCGGGCAGTACTTC.

Ten or more counts support this clone. The V and J genes are TRBV5-8 and TRBJ2-7; 8 nucleotides line up with TRBD1. There are 15 residues in the CDR3. Trimming at V came to 4 bases and at J to 2 bases, leaving 8 bases not matched to a gene. CDR1 SGHTS and CDR2 YDEGEE come from the germline V gene. CDR3: CASSEMGQVAYEQYF. CDR3 sequence (DNA): TGTGCCAGCAGCGAAATGGGACAGGTAGCCTACGAGCAGTACTTC.

The table lists this clone with many counts. V is TRBV6-2 or TRBV6-3 and J is TRBJ2-5; D is perhaps TRBD1 (5 bases). This CDR3 is built from 14 residues. V lost 2 bases and J lost 2, with 9 bases in between. Per the germline V gene, CDR1 is MNHEY and CDR2 is SVGEGT. The CDR3 protein is CASSYPQEQETQYF. The CDR3 region has the DNA TGTGCCAGCAGTTACCCACAGGAGCAAGAGACCCAGTACTTC.

This clone has a count of ten or more. The chain couples TRBV12-3 or TRBV12-4 to TRBJ1-5; D call uncertain. V shed 2 bases and J shed 4 bases, with 6 bases lying between them. This CDR3 has 13 residues. The CDR3 sequence is CASSLTGNQPQHF. Here the CDR3 DNA reads TGTGCCAGCAGTTTAACGGGGAATCAGCCCCAGCATTTT.

This clone came up many times. This chain joins TRBV7-2 and TRBJ1-2, with 8 bases fitting TRBD1. Germline V gene lookup returns CDR1 SGHTA and CDR2 FQGNSA. The CDR3 is 15 amino acids. Unmatched junction bases numbered 9, after V lost 1 base and J lost 8 bases. CDR3 amino acids: CASSLDEWTGKGYTF. As DNA, the CDR3 is TGTGCCAGCAGCTTAGACGAGTGGACAGGGAAAGGCTACACCTTC.

This clone came up many times. The V gene is TRBV12-3 or TRBV12-4, the J gene TRBJ2-1; TRBD2 matches at 13 bases. CDR3 length: 14 amino acids. Trimming cost V 8 bases and J 8 bases; bases outside gene matches: 6. As DNA, the CDR3 is TGTGCCAGCCGGACTAGCGGGAGTGATTATGAGCAGTTCTTC. This sequence encodes CASRTSGSDYEQFF.

Remarks on this clone: One end of the junction is discordant with germline, which a read error may explain. The rearrangement joins TRBV4-2 to TRBJ2-7, with D maybe TRBD2 (6 bases). The CDR3 loop spans 15 amino acids. The germline V gene encodes CDR1 LGHNA and CDR2 YNFKEQ. CDR3 sequence: CASSKDSTRMGEQYF. Written as DNA, the CDR3 is TGTGCCAGCAGCAAAGATTCGACTAGGATGGGCGAGCAGTACTTC.

This clone was picked up many times. Just one base apart from a much larger clone, this may be a read error. This sequence joins TRBV4-1 and TRBJ1-1; no clear D gene. V lost 8 bases and J lost 0, with 10 bases in between. The CDR3 sequence is 13 residues long. The germline V gene has CDR1 MGHRA and CDR2 YSYEKL. The CDR3 DNA is TGCGCCAGCGGCACGAGACTGAACACTGAAGCTTTCTTT. Amino acid sequence: CASGTRLNTEAFF.

This clone was picked up many times. The rearrangement uses TRBV7-8 and TRBJ2-1; weak D call: TRBD2 (5 bases). Germline assignment: CDR1 SGHVS and CDR2 FQNEAQ. The ends were cut back, 2 bases at V and 9 bases at J, with 20 bases in the middle. The length of the CDR3 is 16 residues. This CDR3 reads CASSLMRVSRKGEQFF. CDR3 bases: TGTGCCAGCAGCTTAATGCGGGTTAGCCGAAAGGGTGAGCAGTTCTTC.

This clone was seen at least ten times. The V call is TRBV7-9, the J call TRBJ1-1; TRBD1 is a possible D gene (5 bases). From germline, CDR1 is SEHNR and CDR2 FQNEAQ (reference sequence). Deletions cut 5 bases from V and 3 bases from J, with 16 bases between. CDR3 length: 15 residues. The DNA of the CDR3 is TGTGCCAGCAGCCTGGGGTGGGGGAAGGACACTGAAGCTTTCTTT. This gives the protein CASSLGWGKDTEAFF.

This clone has just a few counts. The chain combines TRBV6-2 or TRBV6-3 with TRBJ2-7; unclear D gene. The length of the CDR3 is 11 residues. Per germline, CDR1 MNHEY and CDR2 SVGEGT. V was pared by 4 bases and J by 6 bases, with 7 bases between. The CDR3 nucleotides read TGTGCCAGCAGTTTTGCTGCCGAGCAGTACTTC. Translating gives CASSFAAEQYF.

This clone has ten or more counts. The V gene is TRBV24-1, the J gene TRBJ1-4, with 9 bases aligning to TRBD1. Trimming removed 5 bases from V and 10 bases from J; junction bases left unmatched: 16. Germline assignment: CDR1 KGHDR and CDR2 SFDVKD. The CDR3 is made up of 17 amino acids. CDR3 protein: CATSGRGQGKKIGKLFF. CDR3 sequence (DNA): TGTGCCACCAGTGGTAGGGGACAGGGTAAAAAAATAGGAAAACTGTTTTTT.

This clone was found many times. V and J are TRBV5-1 and TRBJ2-5; TRBD2 matches at 8 bases. Germline V gene data show CDR1 as SGHRS and CDR2 as YFSETQ. V lost 5 bases and J lost 5; bases outside the gene matches: 5. This CDR3 comprises 13 residues. The CDR3 reads CASRLAVRETQYF. In nucleotides, the CDR3 is TGCGCCAGCAGACTAGCGGTCCGGGAGACCCAGTACTTC.

This clone was recorded many times. The J gene is TRBJ2-6, the V gene TRBV30; D not certain. The CDR3 is 15 amino acids. With 5 bases removed from V and 1 base from J, the gap between germline ends came to 12 bases. Germline CDR1 is GTSNPN and CDR2 is SVGIG (reference sequence). The CDR3 nucleotides read TGTGCCTGGGACCCGGGCGATTCTGGGGCCAACGTCCTGACTTTC. Protein product: CAWDPGDSGANVLTF.

In its sample, this clone was seen many times. A junction boundary mismatches the germline segment, possibly from a read error. The rearrangement links TRBV7-2 to TRBJ2-4, with 7 bases that match TRBD2. Per the germline V gene, CDR1 is SGHTA and CDR2 is FQGNSA. The CDR3 is made up of 12 amino acids. CDR3 amino acids: CASSLYLGTIDF. DNA for the CDR3: TGTGCCAGCAGCTTATATTTGGGGACTATCGACTTC.

This clone was observed a handful of times. The chain links TRBV28 to TRBJ1-6, with no clear D. Germline-derived CDR1 and CDR2 are MDHEN and SYDVKM. The CDR3 length is 14 residues. Trimming removed 3 bases at V and 6 bases at J, with 9 bases between. As DNA, the CDR3 is TGTGCCAGCAGTTTTCCAGGTTCTAATTCACCCCTCCACTTT. This sequence encodes CASSFPGSNSPLHF.

CDR3 sequence reads: CASSYNRDAQQFF. The DNA for the CDR3 is TGTGCCAGCAGTTATAATAGGGACGCTCAGCAGTTCTTC. This chain connects TRBV6-6 to TRBJ2-1; D may be TRBD1 or TRBD2 (5 bases each). The germline V gene encodes CDR1 MNHNY and CDR2 SVGAGI (reference sequence). The CDR3 length is 13 residues. Trimming pared 3 bases from V and 11 bases from J, leaving 14 bases between.

This clone appeared many times. The V and J genes are TRBV4-1 and TRBJ2-2; D unresolved. The V and J ends lost 4 bases and 0 bases respectively, with 12 bases between them. The CDR3 runs to 16 residues. Germline V gene sequence: CDR1 MGHRA, CDR2 YSYEKL. The CDR3: CASSPAPQTNTGELFF. CDR3 bases: TGCGCCAGCAGCCCCGCCCCCCAAACGAACACCGGGGAGCTGTTTTTT.

This clone showed up many times. This chain connects TRBV4-1 to TRBJ2-3; tentatively, D is TRBD1 (6 bases). Germline V lookup: CDR1 MGHRA, CDR2 YSYEKL. The length of the CDR3 is 15 residues. Trimming shortened V by 1 base and J by 4 bases, and 12 bases separated the two germline ends. The CDR3 nucleotides read TGCGCCAGCAGCCAAGTAGGAAAGGGGGCAGATACGCAGTATTTT. It yields the protein CASSQVGKGADTQYF.

This clone was detected ten times or more. The CDR3 loop reads CASRRQGASGNTIYF. CDR3 nucleotide sequence: TGTGCCAGTAGGCGACAGGGGGCGTCTGGAAACACCATATATTTT. The chain has TRBV19 and TRBJ1-3, with TRBD1 matching 10 bases. Unmatched junction bases numbered 3, after V lost 6 bases and J lost 1 base. CDR1 is LNHDA and CDR2 is SQIVND in the germline V gene (reference sequence). The CDR3 spans 15 residues.

With respect to this clone: One junction end does not reproduce the germline sequence, and a read error may be involved. The rearrangement links TRBV15 to TRBJ1-1; D gene uncertain. The CDR3 contains 13 residues. Germline lookup yields CDR1 LNHNV and CDR2 YYDKDF (reference sequence). This chain's CDR3 is CATSSGLNTVAFF. Written as DNA, the CDR3 is TGTGCCACCAGCTCCGGACTCAACACTGTAGCTTTCTTT.

This clone came up many times. This sequence joins TRBV7-9 and TRBJ2-1, with D perhaps assigned TRBD1 or TRBD2 (5 bases each). V shed 5 bases and J shed 3 bases, with 14 bases lying between them. The CDR3 contains 15 residues. Germline CDR1 SEHNR, CDR2 FQNEAQ (reference sequence). CDR3 in amino acids: CASSQGPINYNEQFF. The CDR3 DNA reads as TGTGCCAGCAGCCAGGGACCAATTAACTACAATGAGCAGTTCTTC.

This clone occurred many times. A clone one base away is much larger, so this may be a read error. Within the sample, other DNA sequences also encode this same CDR3. CDR3 sequence: CSASGGNPTDTQYF. The CDR3 DNA is TGCAGTGCTAGTGGCGGCAACCCCACAGATACGCAGTACTTT. The chain employs TRBV20-1 and TRBJ2-3, with D uncertain. Germline CDR1 reads DFQATT; CDR2 reads SNEGSKA (reference sequence). This CDR3 comprises 14 residues.

The table lists this clone with many counts. CDR3 in DNA: TGTGCCAGCACCCGCCGTAGGGGCGCCGAGACCCAGTACTTC. Protein sequence: CASTRRRGAETQYF. V usage is TRBV7-2 and J usage is TRBJ2-5, with a weak D call TRBD1 (5 bases). Germline-derived CDR1 and CDR2 are SGHTA and FQGNSA. Trimming took off 7 bases at V and 5 bases at J, with 17 bases between the two ends. This CDR3 region has 14 residues.

The chain combines TRBV5-1 with TRBJ1-2; 7 nucleotides align to TRBD1. Trimming at V came to 5 bases and at J to 3 bases, leaving 4 bases not matched to a gene. The CDR3 runs 13 residues. CDR1 is SGHRS and CDR2 is YFSETQ in the germline V gene. The DNA for the CDR3 is TGCGCCAGCAGGGTAACAGGGGACTATGGCTACACCTTC. Protein sequence: CASRVTGDYGYTF.

For this clone: This could be a read error, since a much larger clone is one nucleotide away. This chain links TRBV19 with TRBJ1-1; D gene unclear. Trimming took off 7 bases at V and 11 bases at J, with 20 bases between the two ends. Germline V lookup: CDR1 LNHDA, CDR2 SQIVND (reference sequence). CDR3 length: 13 amino acids. CDR3 DNA: TGTGCCAGTAACCCTCCGGGGTTAATATGGGCTTTCTTT. It codes for CASNPPGLIWAFF.

This clone was found many times. Since a much larger clone is just one base distant, this may be a read error. At the DNA level, this CDR3 is encoded by other sequences in the same sample as well. CDR3 nucleotides: TGTGCCAGCAGCCAGTCCCCAGATACACAGTATTTT. Residues: CASSQSPDTQYF. The chain is built from TRBV7-2 and TRBJ2-3; D is unresolved. The CDR3 consists of 12 residues. CDR1 SGHTA and CDR2 FQGNSA come from the germline V gene.

This clone was detected a few times. A much bigger clone sits one base away, suggesting this may be a read error. V is TRBV5-1 and J is TRBJ2-2; D not certain. Germline values: CDR1 SGHRS, CDR2 YFSETQ. The V end lost 0 bases, the J end lost 5 bases, and 14 bases lay between the germline ends. The length of the CDR3 is 16 residues. The CDR3 protein is CASSLATVRITGELFF. In DNA form, the CDR3 reads TGCGCCAGCAGCTTGGCCACGGTCAGGATTACCGGGGAGCTGTTTTTT.